This TCR beta chain was observed in a study of Graves' ophthalmopathy and Graves' hyperthyroidism (dated by TCRdb to 2017 to 2018). Notes on the research overall: Peripheral blood samples were taken at the time of initial diagnosis, before any treatment was given. TCR beta repertoire signatures were used to distinguish Graves' ophthalmopathy from Graves' hyperthyroidism and to predict progression to ophthalmopathy. In total, 120 to 150 blood samples were TCR-sequenced: around 42 ophthalmopathy, under 80 hyperthyroidism and 17 hyperthyroidism-to-ophthalmopathy patients. A discovery set of 95 to 100 patients (more than 40 ophthalmopathy, 60 or so stable hyperthyroidism) was enrolled to explore V-J signatures distinguishing ophthalmopathy from hyperthyroidism. An independent validation cohort was composed of around 19 hyperthyroidism patients and 17 patients who later progressed from hyperthyroidism to ophthalmopathy. In over 5 hyperthyroidism patients, the T-cell repertoires found in thyroid tissue were compared with those found in blood. Following sampling, methimazole starting at 30 mg daily was administered to hyperthyroidism patients, and high-dose intravenous methylprednisolone was administered to ophthalmopathy patients. The approximately 100 discovery patients were randomly split 7:3 into training and test sets. Broad study findings and their caveats: In validation, the model predicted ophthalmopathy progression with more than 70% sensitivity and roughly 72% specificity; 12 predicted patients were CT-confirmed with GO in a median of 6.5 months. Among expanded thyroid clonotypes with frequency above 0.001, most also showed up in blood, which suggests that blood repertoires may reflect the thyroid immune response. No statistical method was used to set the sample size in advance, and the investigators knew which group each participant was assigned to. Ophthalmopathy was separated from stable hyperthyroidism by the 13-signature model with more than 85% sensitivity and 81% to 83% specificity in cross-validation and with 80%/75% in the test set.

This clonotype showed up just a few times. This clone's antigen is unknown. No much larger clonotype is one base removed from it; base qualities were not supplied. TCR beta CDR3 regions were amplified from RNA transcripts for repertoire sequencing. HTBI primers and the Qiagen OneStep RT-PCR kit were used in a first-round RT-PCR, which was followed by a second-round multiplex PCR, size selection and purification. Libraries were sequenced paired-end with 100 bp reads on an Illumina HiSeq2000. On the study's bioinformatics: SOAPnuke was used to process the reads, removing any read that contained adapters or uncalled bases, had a mean Phred below 15, or lacked an exact match to the constant primer or identifier. COPE v1.2.5 was used to merge high-quality paired reads. Each unique nucleotide sequence was treated as a clonotype, and MiTCR v1.1 was used to align the clonotypes to the IMGT TRB V, D and J references. Only V-J combinations with frequency above 0.0001 were analysed, covering around 99% of repertoires. A TCR clonal expansion and chaos score per V-J combination was defined as the ratio of F50 clonal expansion to chaos observed in the TCRdist matrix. Welch's t-statistics and random forest were used to reduce the features to around 13 V-J combinations, which were then used as input to a naive Bayes classifier. Thyroid-blood repertoire similarity was quantified with the Morisita-Horn index. Starting from the raw public reads, TCRdb applied fastp trimming at Q25, assembled clones with MiXCR and retained in-frame beta chains. Each entry is one CDR3 protein sequence, shown with its most common DNA and genes. For this entry, the V and J calls and clone size follow TCRdb and not the study's own pipeline. For this sample there are 450,000 or so distinct CDR3 sequences; under 15% appear just once. The ten top clones hold about 9.4% of the sample.

The CDR3, cysteine through phenylalanine, is 15 amino acids long. Only CDR3 DNA is held: 45 bases, read in frame from base 1. The germline V gene provides CDR1 SGHNT and CDR2 YENEEA. The trim is 8 bases for V and 9 bases for J, with a gap of 22 bases between the germline ends. The ophthalmopathy patients had moderately to severely active disease, with a Clinical Activity Score of 3 or higher, a NOSPECS grade of 4 or higher, and a disease duration of less than 3 months. Patients were excluded if they had other autoimmune diseases, uncontrolled infections, pregnancy or lactation. Clinical symptoms, serum thyroxine, TRAb, thyroid ultrasound and orbital computed tomography formed the basis of the diagnosis. Ficoll-Paque density gradient centrifugation was used to isolate PBMCs from approximately 10 ml of fresh peripheral blood. Total RNA was extracted with Trizol reagent and quality-checked on an Agilent 2100 Bioanalyzer.

Material for sequencing was blood. The source of this sequence is a woman between 25 and 40 years old with Graves' ophthalmopathy. Donor details come from another sample of the same person, matched by shared clones. The sequence is built from TRBV11-3 and TRBJ2-2; perhaps TRBD2 is the D gene, with 8 bases matching. The sequence in DNA is TGTGCCAGCGGCGGGGGGACAGTTAGACCCAGGGAGCTGTTTTTT. This gives the protein CASGGGTVRPRELFF.